These T cell receptor beta chains were read from a single sample in a study of cytomegalovirus exposure and HLA in healthy donors. Assay used: immunoSEQ multiplex PCR; TCRdb lists only in-frame clones, some missing. Here the sample spans roughly 120,000 clones, around 80% being singletons. Sample: PBMCs. Source of these receptors: a man between 25 and 39 years old in good health and CMV-seronegative. Each CDR3 is given with its conserved first and last residue. The D gene is left open where the match is weak. A clone size is listed for some rows: how often the clone was seen (once, few, many), or a class if it is expanded.

clone size,D gene,V gene,J gene,CDR3 DNA,CDR3 protein
NA,NA,TRBV6-5,TRBJ2-3,TGTGCCAGCATTGACACCGGCACAGATACGCAGTATTTT,CASIDTGTDTQYF
few,TRBD1,TRBV15,TRBJ2-7,TGTGCCACCAGCAGTGGGACAGGCGGCTCGTACGAGCAGTACTTC,CATSSGTGGSYEQYF
NA,TRBD1,TRBV5-1,TRBJ2-2,TGCGCCAGCAGCTTGGAAGAGACGACAGGGTACTTTACCGGGGAGCTGTTTTTT,CASSLEETTGYFTGELFF
NA,NA,TRBV7-9,TRBJ2-5,TGTGCCAGCAGCTTACGAAGAGAGCCCCAAGAGACCCAGTACTTC,CASSLRREPQETQYF
NA,TRBD1,TRBV14,TRBJ1-2,TGTGCCAGCAGCCAAAAAGTGGGACAGAACTATGGCTACACCTTC,CASSQKVGQNYGYTF
NA,TRBD1,TRBV5-1,TRBJ1-4,TGCGCCAGCAGCCCCGACAGGGGCTCTAATGAAAAACTGTTTTTT,CASSPDRGSNEKLFF
NA,NA,TRBV2,TRBJ1-4,TGTGCCAGCAGGACCAAGACGACAGTCAGGCTGTTTTTT,CASRTKTTVRLFF
NA,NA,TRBV18,TRBJ1-5,TGTGCCAGCTCACTGGACTCTGATAGCAATCAGCCCCAGCATTTT,CASSLDSDSNQPQHF
NA,TRBD2,TRBV28,TRBJ2-7,TGTGCCAGCACCATAGCGGGAGTGGCCTACGAGCAGTACTTC,CASTIAGVAYEQYF
NA,TRBD1,TRBV27,TRBJ1-1,TGTGCCAGCAGTTTAAAGGGGACAGGAGCTGAAGCTTTCTTT,CASSLKGTGAEAFF
NA,TRBD1,TRBV5-1,TRBJ1-5,TGCGCCAGCAGCAGGGACAGGCTCCAGCCCCGGCATTTT,CASSRDRLQPRHF
NA,NA,TRBV5-1,TRBJ1-2,TGCGCCAGCAGCTTGGAAGGGGGTATCTATGGCTACACCTTC,CASSLEGGIYGYTF
NA,TRBD1,TRBV13,TRBJ1-2,TGTGCCAGCAGCGACACCGGGACAGGGAACTATGGCTACACCTTC,CASSDTGTGNYGYTF
NA,TRBD1,TRBV6-5,TRBJ2-7,TGTGCCAGCAGTCGACAGGGAAGAGTCTACGAGCAGTACTTC,CASSRQGRVYEQYF
NA,TRBD1,TRBV30,TRBJ1-4,TGTGCCTCGACAGGGGATGAAAAACTGTTTTTT,CASTGDEKLFF
NA,NA,TRBV29-1,TRBJ2-5,TGCAGCGGATTAGGGGGTGGGAGGGAGCAGTACTTC,CSGLGGGREQYF
NA,TRBD1,TRBV6-5,TRBJ1-2,TGTGCCAGCAGCCGGGGACAGGGGGCCTATGGCTACACCTTC,CASSRGQGAYGYTF
NA,NA,TRBV19,TRBJ2-5,TGTGCCAGTAGTACCAGAGGCGAGACCCAGTACTTC,CASSTRGETQYF
NA,TRBD1,TRBV9,TRBJ1-2,TGTGCCAGCAGCTCCGGACAGGGGGCTTACTATGGCTACACCTTC,CASSSGQGAYYGYTF
NA,NA,TRBV11-2,TRBJ1-1,TGTGCCAGCAGCTACCTACTTGAGACTGAAGCTTTCTTT,CASSYLLETEAFF
NA,NA,TRBV5-1,TRBJ1-6,TGCGCCAGCAGCTTGGAGGCGCCGGGGTCACCCCTCCACTTT,CASSLEAPGSPLHF
once,NA,TRBV5-4,TRBJ2-2,TGTGCCAGCAGCTTGGTGGCAGGGAAGTCCGGGGAGCTGTTTTTT,CASSLVAGKSGELFF
NA,NA,TRBV5-6,TRBJ1-2,TGTGCCAGCAGCTTTCCGGGATCCAACTATGGCTACACCTTC,CASSFPGSNYGYTF
few,NA,TRBV4-1,TRBJ2-1,TGCGCCAGCAGCCAAGGGACTTGGCTCAATGAGCAGTTCTTC,CASSQGTWLNEQFF
NA,NA,TRBV29-1,TRBJ2-3,TGCAGCGTTGAAGTCGGGAGTCTCACAGATACGCAGTATTTT,CSVEVGSLTDTQYF
once,TRBD1,TRBV9,TRBJ1-5,TGTGCCAGCAGCGCTGAGACAGGGAATCAGCCCCAGCATTTT,CASSAETGNQPQHF
NA,NA,TRBV2,TRBJ1-2,TGTGCCAGCAGTGAATACCCGACAGCTAACTATGGCTACACCTTC,CASSEYPTANYGYTF
NA,NA,TRBV20-1,TRBJ2-5,TGCAGTGCTAGGACAATAGAGACCCAGTACTTC,CSARTIETQYF
once,NA,TRBV4-1,TRBJ2-5,TGCGCCAGCAGCCAAGGGGTCATAGGGGGTCAAGAGACCCAGTACTTC,CASSQGVIGGQETQYF
NA,NA,TRBV4-3,TRBJ2-3,TGCGCCAGCAGCCAAGATTTAGCGGCCACAGATACGCAGTATTTT,CASSQDLAATDTQYF
NA,NA,TRBV28,TRBJ1-1,TGTGCCAGCAGTTTACCAGGGGTGAACACTGAAGCTTTCTTT,CASSLPGVNTEAFF
NA,NA,TRBV28,TRBJ1-2,TGTGCCCACGGTACAGGGAAGAGCTATGGCTACACCTTC,CAHGTGKSYGYTF
NA,TRBD1,TRBV27,TRBJ2-7,TGTGCCAGCAGTTCGTACCGGGACAGGGGCTACGAGCAGTACTTC,CASSSYRDRGYEQYF
NA,NA,TRBV2,TRBJ2-5,TGTGCCAGCAGTGAACAGGGTCCGACCCAGTACTTC,CASSEQGPTQYF
NA,TRBD1,TRBV7-9,TRBJ1-1,TGTGCCAGCAGCTTCGACAGGGGGGAAGCTTTCTTT,CASSFDRGEAFF
NA,NA,TRBV4-2,TRBJ2-3,TGTGCCAGCAGCCAAGGAAGTCTCCGGGTCTCAACAGATACGCAGTATTTT,CASSQGSLRVSTDTQYF
NA,TRBD2,TRBV28,TRBJ2-7,TGTGCCAGCAGCACCACTCTAGCGGGAGGGCCCGACGAGCAGTACTTC,CASSTTLAGGPDEQYF
NA,TRBD1,TRBV7-2,TRBJ2-7,TGTGCCAGCAGCTTACAGGACAGGGGCCGGGAGCAGTACTTC,CASSLQDRGREQYF
NA,NA,TRBV19,TRBJ1-2,TGTGCCAGTAGTATAGATCTCCGGTTTGGCTACACCTTC,CASSIDLRFGYTF
NA,TRBD2,TRBV7-8,TRBJ2-1,TGTGCCAGCAGCCAGAGAACTAGCGAAGAGCAGTTCTTC,CASSQRTSEEQFF
NA,TRBD1,TRBV2,TRBJ2-1,TGTGCCAGCAGTTCAGGGGGTTACAATGAGCAGTTCTTC,CASSSGGYNEQFF
NA,NA,TRBV5-1,TRBJ1-4,TGCGCCAGCAGCTTTGACGGGACTAATGAAAAACTGTTTTTT,CASSFDGTNEKLFF
NA,NA,TRBV18,TRBJ2-5,TGTGCCAGCTCACCAGTGGCGGCCCAAGAGACCCAGTACTTC,CASSPVAAQETQYF
NA,TRBD2,TRBV5-6,TRBJ2-5,TGTGCCAGCAGCTTGGTGGGGACTAGCGGGGGGGCCCGGGAGACCCAGTACTTC,CASSLVGTSGGARETQYF
NA,NA,TRBV5-1,TRBJ2-1,TGCGCCAGCAGCTTCGCGGCTGTGGAGGTGTCTGGTGAGCAGTTCTTC,CASSFAAVEVSGEQFF
NA,TRBD1,TRBV2,TRBJ1-2,TGTGCCAGCAGTGGGCAGGGGGCGTCCTATGGCTACACCTTC,CASSGQGASYGYTF
NA,TRBD1,TRBV5-1,TRBJ2-7,TGCGCCAGCAGCCCCGACAGGGGGCACCACGAGCAGTACTTC,CASSPDRGHHEQYF
NA,NA,TRBV15,TRBJ2-5,TGTGCCACCAGTTTTGGGGGGGGCCCATACCAAGAGACCCAGTACTTC,CATSFGGGPYQETQYF
NA,TRBD1,TRBV5-1,TRBJ1-2,TGCGCCACCGCACCTACACCGGGACAGGCGTATGGCTACACCTTC,CATAPTPGQAYGYTF